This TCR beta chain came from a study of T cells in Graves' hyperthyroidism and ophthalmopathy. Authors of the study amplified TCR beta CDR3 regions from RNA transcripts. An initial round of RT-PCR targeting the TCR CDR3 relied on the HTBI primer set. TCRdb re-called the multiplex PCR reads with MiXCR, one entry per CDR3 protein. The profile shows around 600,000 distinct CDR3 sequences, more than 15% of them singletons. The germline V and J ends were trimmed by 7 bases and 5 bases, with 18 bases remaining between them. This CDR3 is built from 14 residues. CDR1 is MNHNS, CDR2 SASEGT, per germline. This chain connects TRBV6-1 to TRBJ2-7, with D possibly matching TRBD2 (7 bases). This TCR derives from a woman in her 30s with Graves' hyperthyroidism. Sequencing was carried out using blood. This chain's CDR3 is CASTLGRGADEQYF. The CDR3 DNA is TGTGCCAGCACCCTGGGACGGGGGGCGGACGAGCAGTACTTC.